This paragraph reports one TCR beta chain. Its antigen is currently unknown. This entry comes from a study of shared clonotypes between healthy human individuals. Study-wide background: The study drew on a couple of women and a few men aged 18 to 49 as donors. Each donor had three CD4 naive, three CD4 memory, two CD8 naive and one CD8 memory plate. Study-wide results and caveats: Rarefaction showed sorted-subset sequencing was incomplete despite large depth.

Generated by immunoSEQ multiplex PCR, the TCRdb table keeps only in-frame clones and is missing some. The sample contains 600,000 or so clones, 95% to 98% of which appear only once. CD45RO-negative, CCR7-selected cells formed the naive CD8 fraction, which excluded terminally differentiated effector memory CD45RA+ cells. Sample: naive CD8+ T cells sorted from blood. This clonotype was obtained from a man aged 25-40 years in good health.

CDR3: CASSLSGQGVFQETQYF. The DNA for the CDR3 is TGTGCCAGCAGTTTATCAGGACAGGGGGTATTCCAAGAGACCCAGTACTTC. The rearrangement uses TRBV27 and TRBJ2-5; 10 nucleotides align to TRBD1. J lost 1 base, V lost 0 bases, and 5 bases had no gene match. The CDR3 has 17 residues. Germline V lookup: CDR1 MNHEY, CDR2 SMNVEV (reference sequence).